This T cell receptor beta chain originates from a study of blood T cell repertoires in COVID-19. Looking at the study overall: Acute and convalescent COVID-19 specimens originated in the United States, Italy and Spain. T cells, B-cell-depleted T cells, or PBMCs provided the cDNA or gDNA that served as material.

Per the original data handling: Cell counts per sample came from amplifying reference gene primers. TCRdb keeps only in-frame clones here, not all; method: immunoSEQ multiplex PCR. The V and J calls and clone size come from that table; D and trimming were worked out from the DNA. The table records about 300,000 clones, roughly 87% of them present only once. The sequence derives from a man aged 18 to 29 with active or convalescent COVID-19. The sequencing sample was made of peripheral blood.

CDR3 residues: CASSDNTNTEAFF. CDR3 in DNA: TGTGCCAGCAGTGACAACACGAACACTGAAGCTTTCTTT. The genes are TRBV6-1 and TRBJ1-1; D ambiguous. V was clipped by 3 bases and J by 1 base, with 6 bases between them. The germline V gene encodes CDR1 MNHNS and CDR2 SASEGT. The CDR3 covers 13 residues.